These T cell receptor beta chains were read from a single sample in a study of human T cells and chemical hapten exposure. TCRdb reprocessed the RACE reads with MiXCR, giving one entry per CDR3 protein. The sample consists of over 50,000 distinct CDR3 sequences, approximately 10% of them appearing once. The sample was whole blood, taken in connection with sensitization to the hapten diphenylcyclopropenone (DPC). The receptors derive from a woman aged 30 to 39 with alopecia areata. Some clones in this sample may be carry-over from other donors' samples. Each CDR3 is given with its conserved first and last residue. A D gene is named only where the DNA matches it firmly. Expanded clones get a size class; other rows say once, few or many, or leave the size out.

v_gene,d_gene,abundance,j_gene,CDR3nt,CDR3aa
TRBV7-2,TRBD1,few,TRBJ2-7,TGTGCCAGCAGCCTGGGGACAGGGATGTTGGGTTACGAGCAGTACTTC,CASSLGTGMLGYEQYF
TRBV15,.,.,TRBJ1-3,TGTGCCACCAGCAGAGACGATCAGAAAAGCACCATATATTTT,CATSRDDQKSTIYF
TRBV7-8,.,few,TRBJ2-5,TGTGCCAGCAGTCCAAATAAGAGACAGCAAGAGACCCAGTACTTC,CASSPNKRQQETQYF
TRBV18,.,.,TRBJ1-6,TGTGCCAGCTCACTCGACCCACCAGGGGCGGGGAATTCACCCCTCCACTTT,CASSLDPPGAGNSPLHF
TRBV6-6,TRBD1,few,TRBJ1-5,TGTGCCAGCAGTCGGACAGGGGAAGCAAATCATCCCCAGCATTTT,CASSRTGEANHPQHF
TRBV7-2,TRBD1,.,TRBJ1-4,TGTGCCAGCAGCCTTAGGACAGGGGTCCCTAATGAAAAACTGTTTTTT,CASSLRTGVPNEKLFF
TRBV29-1,TRBD1,few,TRBJ1-2,TGCAGCGTTGGGCTCATCCCCCGACAGGGGACGGCAACTAACTATGGCGACACCTTC,CSVGLIPRQGTATNYGDTF
TRBV4-3,.,many,TRBJ2-7,TGCGCCAGCAGCCAAGAAGGATGGTATGAGGGCATGACAGGCGAGCAGTACTTC,CASSQEGWYEGMTGEQYF
TRBV7-2,.,few,TRBJ1-1,TGTGCCAGCAGCTTAGCTTATCCAGCGGGAGCTTTCTTT,CASSLAYPAGAFF
TRBV20-1,TRBD2,few,TRBJ2-3,TGCAGTGCTAGGCGGGGGGGAATCACAGATACGCAGTATTTT,CSARRGGITDTQYF
TRBV12-3/TRBV12-4,TRBD1,many,TRBJ2-5,TGTGCCAGCAGCTCTACCCCAGACAGGGGGCACCCAGAGACCCAGTACTTC,CASSSTPDRGHPETQYF
TRBV12-3/TRBV12-4,.,.,TRBJ1-3,TGTGCCAGCAGTTTAGCTGAGCCCCTTGGAAACACCATATATTTT,CASSLAEPLGNTIYF
TRBV18,TRBD1,many,TRBJ1-5,TGTGCCAGCTCACCAACCCCGGGACAGGAGGAGCCCCAGCATTTT,CASSPTPGQEEPQHF
TRBV28,.,.,TRBJ1-2,TGTGCCAGCAGTGAAGGACAGACCTATGGCTACACCTTC,CASSEGQTYGYTF
TRBV20-1,.,few,TRBJ1-6,TGCAGTGCTAGAGTTGGAGGGCAAGGATATTCACCCCTCCACTTT,CSARVGGQGYSPLHF
TRBV6-1,TRBD2,.,TRBJ2-7,TGTGCCAGCAGTGACTTAGCGGGGGTGTCCTACGAGCAGTACTTC,CASSDLAGVSYEQYF
TRBV6-2/TRBV6-3,.,many,TRBJ2-5,TGTGCCAGCAGTGGTTCCTTTGGCGGGGCCCAAGAGACCCAGTACTTC,CASSGSFGGAQETQYF
TRBV29-1,.,few,TRBJ1-1,TGCAGCGTTGGGCTTGGTGTAGACAGGAACACTGAAGCTTTCTTT,CSVGLGVDRNTEAFF
TRBV18,TRBD1,few,TRBJ1-3,TGTGCCAGCTCACCACGACAGGGCTCGTTCGCTGGAAACACCATATATTTT,CASSPRQGSFAGNTIYF
TRBV6-2/TRBV6-3,.,many,TRBJ2-3,TGTGCCAGCAGTTACTCGAATACCCCCACAGATACGCAGTATTTT,CASSYSNTPTDTQYF
TRBV7-2,.,few,TRBJ2-7,TGTGCCAGCAGCTTAGGGGGGTACTCCTACGAGCAGTACTTC,CASSLGGYSYEQYF
TRBV7-2,TRBD1,.,TRBJ1-1,TGTGCCAGCAGCCCCGGGACAGGGGGCCTGAACACTGAAGCTTTCTTT,CASSPGTGGLNTEAFF
TRBV6-2/TRBV6-3,.,few,TRBJ2-3,TGTGCCAGCAAAGTGGGGTCGGCTCACACAGATACGCAGTATTTT,CASKVGSAHTDTQYF
TRBV29-1,.,few,TRBJ1-1,TGCAGCGTTGAAGTCCGGGGTGGAAACACTGAAGCTTTCTTT,CSVEVRGGNTEAFF
TRBV11-2,.,few,TRBJ2-3,TGTGCCAGCAGCCCATCATTAGCTAGCACAGATACGCAGTATTTT,CASSPSLASTDTQYF